The 4 T cell receptor beta chains listed next were all sequenced from one sample in a study of blood T cell repertoires in COVID-19. Clones were sequenced by immunoSEQ multiplex PCR, and TCRdb holds only the in-frame ones, with some missing. This sample carries 300,000 to 400,000 clones, approximately 90% of them seen once, and the ten largest clones take more than 1%. The specimen was PBMCs or T cells enriched from blood (not recorded which). These receptors were taken from a young woman who had recovered from COVID-19.

This sequence joins TRBV11-2 and TRBJ2-5; 14 bases line up with TRBD2. CDR3 length: 16 residues. The V gene's germline CDR1 is SGHAT and CDR2 FQNNGV. V shed 5 bases, J shed 4 bases, and the junction held 6 bases outside the gene matches. In DNA form, the CDR3 reads TGTGCCAGCAGCCCCACCGGGACTAGCGGGGGAGAGACCCAGTACTTC. It translates to CASSPTGTSGGETQYF. The full variable domain, with the rest looked up from reference TRBV11-2 and TRBJ2-5, is EAGVAQSPRYKIIEKRQSVAFWCNPISGHATLYWYQQILGQGPKLLIQFQNNGVVDDSQLPKDRFSAERLKGVDSTLKIQPAKLEDSAVYLCASSPTGTSGGETQYFGPGTRLLVL.

Comment on this clone: A read error likely explains this, since a far larger clone differs by one base. The chain carries TRBV27 and TRBJ2-2, with TRBD2 identical over 11 bases. This CDR3 contains 15 residues. Germline V lookup: CDR1 MNHEY, CDR2 SMNVEV (reference sequence). V gave up 7 bases and J gave up 5 bases; unmatched junction bases: 6. The chain's CDR3 is CASTPLAGDTGELFF. CDR3 sequence (DNA): TGTGCCAGCACCCCACTAGCGGGGGATACCGGGGAGCTGTTTTTT.

The chain has TRBV2 and TRBJ1-4, with D possibly being TRBD1 (5 bases). The CDR3 extends over 15 amino acids. V lost 8 bases to trimming and J lost 5 bases, with 18 bases between them. Germline CDR1 is SNHLY and CDR2 is FYNNEI. CDR3 coding DNA: TGTGCCAGCCGGGACTACCAAAGAAGCAATGAAAAACTGTTTTTT. This encodes CASRDYQRSNEKLFF.

The chain links TRBV2 to TRBJ1-4; 9 bases match TRBD1. Germline V gene sequence: CDR1 SNHLY, CDR2 FYNNEI. The CDR3 runs to 13 residues. Trimming cost V 4 bases and J 7 bases; bases outside gene matches: 1. In nucleotides, the CDR3 is TGTGCCAGCAGTGTGGACAGGGGTGAAAAACTGTTTTTT. Its protein is CASSVDRGEKLFF.